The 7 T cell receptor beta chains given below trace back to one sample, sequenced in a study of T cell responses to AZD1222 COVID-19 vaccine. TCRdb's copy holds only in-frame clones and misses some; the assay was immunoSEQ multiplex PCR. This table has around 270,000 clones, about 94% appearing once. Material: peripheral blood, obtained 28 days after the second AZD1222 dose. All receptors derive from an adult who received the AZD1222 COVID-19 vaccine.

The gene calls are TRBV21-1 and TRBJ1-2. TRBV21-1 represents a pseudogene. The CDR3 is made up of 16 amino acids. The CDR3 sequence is CASSKPSRATNYGYTF. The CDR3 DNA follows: TGTGCCAGCAGCAAACCGTCAAGGGCAACTAACTATGGCTACACCTTC.

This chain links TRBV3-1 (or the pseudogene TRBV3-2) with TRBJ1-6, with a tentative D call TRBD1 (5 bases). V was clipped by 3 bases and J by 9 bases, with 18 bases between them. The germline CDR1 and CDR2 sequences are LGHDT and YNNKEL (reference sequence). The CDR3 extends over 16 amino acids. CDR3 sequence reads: CASSQREPVRGSPLHF. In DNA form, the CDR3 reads TGTGCCAGCAGCCAGCGGGAACCAGTGAGGGGTTCACCCCTCCACTTT.

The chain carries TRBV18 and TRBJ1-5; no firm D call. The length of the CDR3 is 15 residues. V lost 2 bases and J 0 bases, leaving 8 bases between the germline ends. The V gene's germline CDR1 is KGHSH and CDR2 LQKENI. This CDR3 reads CASSPEQVSNQPQHF. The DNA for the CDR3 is TGTGCCAGCTCACCAGAGCAGGTTAGCAATCAGCCCCAGCATTTT.

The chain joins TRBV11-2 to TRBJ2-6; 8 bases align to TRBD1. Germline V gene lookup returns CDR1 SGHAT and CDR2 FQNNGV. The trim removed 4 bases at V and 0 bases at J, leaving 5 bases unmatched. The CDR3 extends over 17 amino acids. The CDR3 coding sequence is TGTGCCAGCAGCTCAAGGACAGGGAGCTCTGGGGCCAACGTCCTGACTTTC. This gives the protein CASSSRTGSSGANVLTF.

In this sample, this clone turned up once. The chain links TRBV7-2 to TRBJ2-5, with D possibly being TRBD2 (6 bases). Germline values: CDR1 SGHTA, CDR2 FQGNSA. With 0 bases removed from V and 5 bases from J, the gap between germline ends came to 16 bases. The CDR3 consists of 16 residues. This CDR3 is CASSLALRGNRETQYF. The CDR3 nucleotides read TGTGCCAGCAGCTTAGCGCTCCGGGGGAATCGGGAGACCCAGTACTTC.

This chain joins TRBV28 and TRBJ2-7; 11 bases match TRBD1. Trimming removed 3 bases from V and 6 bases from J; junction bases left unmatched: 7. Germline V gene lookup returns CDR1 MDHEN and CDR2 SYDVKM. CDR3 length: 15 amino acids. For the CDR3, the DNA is TGTGCCAGCAGTTTGCCCAGGGACAGGGGGGCCGAGCAGTACTTC. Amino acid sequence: CASSLPRDRGAEQYF. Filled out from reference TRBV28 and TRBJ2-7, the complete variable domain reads DVKVTQSSRYLVKRTGEKVFLECVQDMDHENMFWYRQDPGLGLRLIYFSYDVKMKEKGDIPEGYSVSREKKERFSLILESASTNQTSMYLCASSLPRDRGAEQYFGPGTRLTVT.

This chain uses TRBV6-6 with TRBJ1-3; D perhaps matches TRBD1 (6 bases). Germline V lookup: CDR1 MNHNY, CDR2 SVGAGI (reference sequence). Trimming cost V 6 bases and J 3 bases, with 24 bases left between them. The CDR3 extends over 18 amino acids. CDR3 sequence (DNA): TGTGCCAGCAGCCGAGGGGGGACTAGTTCGGGAGTTGGAAACACCATATATTTT. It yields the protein CASSRGGTSSGVGNTIYF.